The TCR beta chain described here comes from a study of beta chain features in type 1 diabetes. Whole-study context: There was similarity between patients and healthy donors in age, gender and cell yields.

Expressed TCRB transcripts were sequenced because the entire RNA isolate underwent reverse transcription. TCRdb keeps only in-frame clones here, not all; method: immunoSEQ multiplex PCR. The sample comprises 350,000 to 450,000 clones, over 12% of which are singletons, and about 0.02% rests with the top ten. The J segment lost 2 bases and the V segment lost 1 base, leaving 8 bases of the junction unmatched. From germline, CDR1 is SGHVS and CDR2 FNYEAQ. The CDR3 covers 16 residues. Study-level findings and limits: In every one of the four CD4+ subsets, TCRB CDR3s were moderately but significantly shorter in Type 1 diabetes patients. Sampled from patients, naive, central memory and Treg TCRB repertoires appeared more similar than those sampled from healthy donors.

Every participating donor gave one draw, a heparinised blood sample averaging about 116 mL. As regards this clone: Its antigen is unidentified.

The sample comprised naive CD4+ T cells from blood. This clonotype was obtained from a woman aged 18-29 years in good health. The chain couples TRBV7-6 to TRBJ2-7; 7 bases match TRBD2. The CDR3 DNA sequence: TGTGCCAGCAGCTTAGGGCCCCCGGGAGGAACCTACGAGCAGTACTTC. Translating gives CASSLGPPGGTYEQYF.